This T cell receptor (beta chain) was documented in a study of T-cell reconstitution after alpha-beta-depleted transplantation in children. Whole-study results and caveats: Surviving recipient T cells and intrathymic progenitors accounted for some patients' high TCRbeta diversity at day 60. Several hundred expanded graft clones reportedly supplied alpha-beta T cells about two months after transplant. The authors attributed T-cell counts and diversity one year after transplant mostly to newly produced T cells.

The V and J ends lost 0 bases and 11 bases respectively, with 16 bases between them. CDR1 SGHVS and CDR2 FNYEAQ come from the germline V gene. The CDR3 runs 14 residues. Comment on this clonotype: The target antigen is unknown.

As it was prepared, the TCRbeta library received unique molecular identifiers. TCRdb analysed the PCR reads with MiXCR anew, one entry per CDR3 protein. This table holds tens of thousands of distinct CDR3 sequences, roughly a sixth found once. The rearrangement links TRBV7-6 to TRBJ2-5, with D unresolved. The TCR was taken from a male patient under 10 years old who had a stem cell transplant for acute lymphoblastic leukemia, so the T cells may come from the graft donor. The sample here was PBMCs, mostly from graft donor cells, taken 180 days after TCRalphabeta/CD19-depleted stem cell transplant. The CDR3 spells CASSLAEMDEKQYF. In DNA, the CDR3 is TGTGCCAGCAGCTTAGCTGAGATGGACGAAAAGCAGTACTTC.